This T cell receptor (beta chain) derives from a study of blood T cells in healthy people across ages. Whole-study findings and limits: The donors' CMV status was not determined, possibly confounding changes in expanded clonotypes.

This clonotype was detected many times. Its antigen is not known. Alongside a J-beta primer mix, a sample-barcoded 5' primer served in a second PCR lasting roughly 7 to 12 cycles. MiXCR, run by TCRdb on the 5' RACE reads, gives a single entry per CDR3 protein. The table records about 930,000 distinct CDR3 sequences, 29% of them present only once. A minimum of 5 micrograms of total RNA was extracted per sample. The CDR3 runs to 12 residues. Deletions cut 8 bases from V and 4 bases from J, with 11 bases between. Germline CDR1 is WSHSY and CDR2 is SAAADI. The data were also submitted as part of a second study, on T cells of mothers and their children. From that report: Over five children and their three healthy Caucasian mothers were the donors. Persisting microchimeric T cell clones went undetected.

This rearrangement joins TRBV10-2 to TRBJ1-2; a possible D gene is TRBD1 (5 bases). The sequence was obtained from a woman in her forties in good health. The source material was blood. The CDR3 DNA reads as TGCGCCAGCTCCATCGACAGCTATGGCTACACCTTC. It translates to CASSIDSYGYTF.